This T cell receptor (beta chain) comes out of a study of T cells in Graves' hyperthyroidism and ophthalmopathy. Study-level points and caveats: Through a model of 13 V-J features, ophthalmopathy was separated from stable hyperthyroidism. Most thyroid clonotypes expanded above 0.001 were also detected in blood.

RNA transcripts provided the source from which TCR beta CDR3 regions were amplified. The HTBI primer set served for first-round RT-PCR of the TCR CDR3. TCRdb itself ran the multiplex PCR reads through MiXCR, one entry per CDR3 protein. The sample consists of about 250,000 distinct CDR3 sequences, roughly 22% of them appearing once. This clonotype was observed a handful of times. Its antigen remains unknown. Germline lookup yields CDR1 KGHDR and CDR2 SFDVKD. The J segment lost 6 bases and the V segment lost 4 bases, leaving 11 bases of the junction unmatched. The length of the CDR3 is 18 residues. The V gene is TRBV24-1, the J gene TRBJ2-5; 15 positions match TRBD2. The sample was blood. The sequence was collected from a woman aged 40 to 50 with Graves' ophthalmopathy. The CDR3 nucleotides are TGTGCCACCAGTGACGTCGGACTAGCGGGGGGGCGGGCGAAGACCCAGTACTTC. Translation: CATSDVGLAGGRAKTQYF.